This entry lists 27 T cell receptor beta chains sequenced from one sample in a study of shared clonotypes between healthy human individuals. Sequencing used immunoSEQ multiplex PCR; TCRdb keeps in-frame clones, though not all of them. The sample records some 470,000 clones, about three quarters being singletons. Sequencing input: PBMCs. The receptors stem from a woman between 35 and 50 years old in good health. Some clones in this sample may be carry-over from other donors' samples.

This chain links TRBV5-1 with TRBJ2-7, with TRBD2 identical over 11 bases. Germline CDR1 and CDR2: SGHRS and YFSETQ. The CDR3 sequence is 18 residues long. With 0 bases clipped from V and 0 bases from J, the junction kept 8 bases outside the gene matches. In DNA, the CDR3 is TGCGCCAGCAGCTTGGGTCCTAGCGGGAGGACTAGCTCCTACGAGCAGTACTTC. Translated, it gives CASSLGPSGRTSSYEQYF.

The chain joins TRBV7-6 to TRBJ2-1; D is unresolved. CDR1 SGHVS and CDR2 FNYEAQ come from the germline V gene. This CDR3 is 13 amino acids long. V was shortened by 4 bases and J by 5 bases, with 9 bases between the two germline ends. CDR3 protein: CASSSGVNNEQFF. CDR3 nucleotide sequence: TGTGCCAGCAGCTCTGGCGTGAACAATGAGCAGTTCTTC.

This chain uses TRBV28 with TRBJ2-1, with 13 bases matching TRBD2. The CDR3 loop spans 17 amino acids. V dropped 3 bases and J dropped 0; count of bases not matched to a gene: 2. The germline gives CDR1 MDHEN, CDR2 SYDVKM. The CDR3 nucleotides read TGTGCCAGCAGTTTTTGGACTAGCGGGAGCTCCTACAATGAGCAGTTCTTC. This encodes CASSFWTSGSSYNEQFF.

The rearrangement uses TRBV7-6 and TRBJ2-1; 16 bases align to TRBD2. Germline-derived CDR1 and CDR2 are SGHVS and FNYEAQ. V lost 5 bases and J lost 9; bases outside the gene matches: 10. The CDR3 length is 17 residues. The DNA of the CDR3 is TGTGCCAGCAGCCCAGTCGGGACTAGCGGGAGGGCCGGTGAGCAGTTCTTC. It yields the protein CASSPVGTSGRAGEQFF.

V is TRBV27 and J is TRBJ1-2; 7 nucleotides line up with TRBD1. This CDR3 region has 15 residues. Germline V gives CDR1 MNHEY, CDR2 SMNVEV (reference sequence). V shed 6 bases and J 2 bases; nucleotides not matched to a gene: 9. The CDR3 loop is CASSQVPGGNYGYTF. The CDR3 DNA follows: TGTGCCAGCAGCCAGGTCCCAGGGGGAAACTATGGCTACACCTTC.

The rearrangement uses TRBV28 and TRBJ1-3; the D gene is possibly TRBD1 (6 bases). Germline CDR1 and CDR2: MDHEN and SYDVKM. The germline V and J ends were trimmed by 6 bases and 2 bases, with 14 bases remaining between them. The CDR3 runs 15 residues. The CDR3 DNA reads TGTGCCAGCAGGTCCGCAGGGGACCCTGGAAACACCATATATTTT. Translated, it gives CASRSAGDPGNTIYF.

This chain joins TRBV21-1 and TRBJ1-2; TRBD1, as called in the table, went unchecked against the DNA. TRBV21-1 is designated a pseudogene. CDR3 length equals 12 residues. DNA for the CDR3: TGTGCCAGCAGACACAGCAACTATGGCTACACCTTC. It encodes CASRHSNYGYTF.

The rearrangement links TRBV5-1 to TRBJ2-3; D unclear. The CDR3 consists of 15 residues. Germline V CDR1 and CDR2: SGHRS, YFSETQ. V was cut by 1 base and J by 0 bases, with 9 bases left in between. The CDR3 region is CASSLNSASTDTQYF. DNA of the CDR3: TGCGCCAGCAGCTTGAATTCTGCAAGCACAGATACGCAGTATTTT.

The chain has TRBV10-3 and TRBJ2-1; no firm D call. The CDR3 has 11 residues. Trimming pared 4 bases from V and 8 bases from J, leaving 6 bases between. The germline CDR1 and CDR2 sequences are ENHRY and SYGVKD. The CDR3 region has the DNA TGTGCCATCAGTGCCTTCCATGAGCAGTTCTTC. It yields the protein CAISAFHEQFF.

The rearrangement joins TRBV27 to TRBJ1-6; 7 bases align to TRBD1. The CDR3 covers 14 residues. V trimming: 6 bases; J trimming: 10 bases; junction bases outside the gene matches: 9. CDR1 and CDR2 (germline): MNHEY, SMNVEV (reference sequence). The CDR3 reads CASSRQGRGSPLHF. Here the CDR3 DNA reads TGTGCCAGCAGCCGACAGGGCCGGGGATCACCCCTCCACTTT.

The V gene is TRBV10-3, the J gene TRBJ1-1; D not resolved. V lost 8 bases to trimming and J lost 3 bases, with 13 bases between them. The CDR3 spans 13 residues. The germline V gene encodes CDR1 ENHRY and CDR2 SYGVKD. The CDR3 nucleotides read TGTGCCATCCGGACGGAGGATGACACTGAAGCTTTCTTT. It specifies CAIRTEDDTEAFF.

With respect to this clone: A much bigger clone sits one base away, suggesting this may be a read error. The CDR3 DNA reads TGTGCCAGCAGGGTAGGGACTAGCGGGAGCACAGATACGCAGTATTTT. The encoded protein is CASRVGTSGSTDTQYF. The chain is built from TRBV9 and TRBJ2-3; 12 nucleotides align to TRBD2. Germline CDR1 reads SGDLS; CDR2 reads YYNGEE. The CDR3 runs to 16 residues.

The V and J genes are TRBV27 and TRBJ2-5; D remains ambiguous. CDR3 size: 13 residues. Germline V gene sequence: CDR1 MNHEY, CDR2 SMNVEV (reference sequence). The germline V and J ends were trimmed by 2 bases and 5 bases, with 9 bases remaining between them. CDR3 DNA: TGTGCCAGCAGTTTACAAGGAGTCGAGACCCAGTACTTC. Encoded protein: CASSLQGVETQYF.

This sequence joins TRBV19 and TRBJ2-3; 7 bases line up with TRBD2. The CDR3 consists of 16 residues. After removal of 1 base from V and 2 bases from J, the junction contained 6 bases not matched to a gene. The germline V gene encodes CDR1 LNHDA and CDR2 SQIVND (reference sequence). The CDR3 region has the DNA TGTGCCAGTAGTATAGTGGCTAGCGGAGACACAGATACGCAGTATTTT. Protein: CASSIVASGDTDTQYF.

As for this clone: The conserved phenylalanine or tryptophan normally closing the CDR3 is absent here, so this likely arose from a read error. The CDR3 DNA reads as TGTGCCTGGAGCGGACAGACGATGAACGCTGAAGCTTTCATT. It translates to CAWSGQTMNAEAFI. J is TRBJ1-1 and V is TRBV30; TRBD1 is a possible D gene (6 bases). CDR1 and CDR2 (germline): GTSNPN, SVGIG (reference sequence). CDR3 length: 14 residues.

J is TRBJ2-1 and V is TRBV15, with 7 bases fitting TRBD2. The CDR3 loop spans 16 amino acids. The trim removed 1 base at V and 3 bases at J, leaving 6 bases unmatched. Germline assignment: CDR1 LNHNV and CDR2 YYDKDF (reference sequence). This CDR3 reads CATSRGVSGNYNEQFF. Written as DNA, the CDR3 is TGTGCCACCAGCAGAGGCGTGAGCGGGAACTACAATGAGCAGTTCTTC.

The table lists this clone with a few counts. A read error may be the cause here, since a much bigger clone is one base away. This chain connects TRBV4-1 to TRBJ2-1; no reliable D call. The CDR3 spans 16 residues. Germline V gene lookup returns CDR1 MGHRA and CDR2 YSYEKL. Trimming shortened V by 1 base and J by 12 bases, and 22 bases separated the two germline ends. CDR3 DNA: TGCGCCAGCAGCCAAGTTGACATTTTGGTTTTCGGTGGGCAGTTCTTC. Its translation is CASSQVDILVFGGQFF.

The CDR3 nucleotides read TGTGCCAGCAGCTTGGGCGCTTACAGGGACACAGCTTTCTTT. Protein product: CASSLGAYRDTAFF. The rearrangement joins TRBV5-6 to TRBJ1-1; the D gene is possibly TRBD1 (6 bases). V gave up 0 bases and J gave up 10 bases, with 16 bases separating them. The CDR3 contains 14 residues. Germline-derived CDR1 and CDR2 are SGHDT and YYEEEE.

The chain joins TRBV6-1 to TRBJ2-7; possibly TRBD1 for D (6 bases). Germline lookup yields CDR1 MNHNS and CDR2 SASEGT. The V gene lost 6 bases and the J gene lost 6 bases, with 12 bases spanning the gap. This CDR3 comprises 12 residues. CDR3 region: CASRAGVGEQYF. In nucleotides, the CDR3 is TGTGCCAGCAGGGCAGGGGTGGGCGAGCAGTACTTC.

CDR3: CASSPAGMNTEAFF. In DNA form, the CDR3 reads TGTGCCAGCTCACCAGCCGGGATGAACACTGAAGCTTTCTTT. The chain is built from TRBV18 and TRBJ1-1; D gene ambiguous. V lost 2 bases and J lost 0, with 7 bases in between. The CDR3 is 14 amino acids. Germline lookup yields CDR1 KGHSH and CDR2 LQKENI.

CDR3 nucleotide sequence: TGTGCCAGCAGCTCCCCAAGGGGCACAGATACGCAGTATTTT. Translation gives CASSSPRGTDTQYF. This chain uses TRBV7-2 with TRBJ2-3; D unresolved. The germline V gene has CDR1 SGHTA and CDR2 FQGNSA. The CDR3 length is 14 residues. The germline V and J ends were trimmed by 4 bases and 1 base, with 9 bases remaining between them.

This clone was detected only a few times. The V call is TRBV29-1, the J call TRBJ2-3; 12 bases line up with TRBD2. CDR1 is SQVTM and CDR2 is ANQGSEA in the germline V gene. After removal of 4 bases from V and 4 bases from J, the junction contained 3 bases not matched to a gene. This CDR3 region has 14 residues. The CDR3 here is CSVVASGRADTQYF. In nucleotides, the CDR3 is TGCAGCGTTGTGGCTAGCGGGAGGGCAGATACGCAGTATTTT.

This chain joins TRBV6-1 and TRBJ2-7; 10 bases fit TRBD2. The V gene end was trimmed by 6 bases and the J gene end by 3 bases; junction bases not matched to a gene: 5. CDR1 and CDR2 (germline): MNHNS, SASEGT. This CDR3 spans 14 amino acids. As DNA, the CDR3 is TGTGCCAGCAGACTGGCTAGCGGGAGCTACGAGCAGTACTTC. Amino acid sequence: CASRLASGSYEQYF.

Remarks on this clone: This is likely an artifact of a read error, given a far larger clone one base away. Other DNA sequences from this sample encode an identical CDR3 as well. The J gene is TRBJ1-2, the V gene TRBV29-1; maybe TRBD1 (5 bases). The CDR3 is made up of 12 amino acids. CDR1 and CDR2 (germline): SQVTM, ANQGSEA. The CDR3: CSVGTSNYGYTF. CDR3 bases: TGCAGCGTTGGGACATCAAACTATGGTTACACCTTC.

This clone has just a few counts. V gene TRBV28 combines with J gene TRBJ2-2; D ambiguous. Germline CDR1 and CDR2: MDHEN and SYDVKM. CDR3 size: 15 residues. With 2 bases removed from V and 8 bases from J, the gap between germline ends came to 15 bases. For the CDR3, the DNA is TGTGCCAGCAGTTTACCGCCGGACCGGGCGGGGGAGCTGTTTTTT. Residues: CASSLPPDRAGELFF.

The chain recombines TRBV5-8 with TRBJ2-7; D is unclear. There are 18 residues in the CDR3. Germline values: CDR1 SGHTS, CDR2 YDEGEE. V lost 7 bases to trimming and J lost 7 bases, with 33 bases between them. CDR3: CASAKSLGLWTAGEEQYF. CDR3 nucleotide sequence: TGTGCCAGCGCTAAGTCCCTTGGATTGTGGACCGCCGGTGAAGAGCAGTACTTC.

The sample holds one count of this clone. The chain has TRBV4-1 and TRBJ2-7; 7 nucleotides align to TRBD1. Germline V gene lookup returns CDR1 MGHRA and CDR2 YSYEKL. This CDR3 has 15 amino acids. V gave up 2 bases and J gave up 6 bases; unmatched junction bases: 10. The CDR3 sequence: CASSQTTGRFGEQYF. The CDR3 region has the DNA TGCGCCAGCAGCCAAACGACAGGGCGGTTCGGCGAGCAGTACTTC.